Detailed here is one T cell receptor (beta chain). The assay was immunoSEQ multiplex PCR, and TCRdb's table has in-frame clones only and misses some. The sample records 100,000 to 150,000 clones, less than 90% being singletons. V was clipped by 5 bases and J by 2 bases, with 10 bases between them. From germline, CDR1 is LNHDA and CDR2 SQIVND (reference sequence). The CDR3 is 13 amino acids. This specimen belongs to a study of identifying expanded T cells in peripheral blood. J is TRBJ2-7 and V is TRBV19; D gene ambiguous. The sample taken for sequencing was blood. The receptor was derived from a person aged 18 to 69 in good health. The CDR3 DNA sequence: TGTGCCAGTAGTGCCGACGGAGCCTACGAGCAGTACTTC. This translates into CASSADGAYEQYF.